This TCR beta chain was sequenced in a study of blood T cell repertoires in COVID-19. Background on the study: Researchers got acute and convalescent COVID-19 samples from the United States, Italy and Spain.

The Seattle patients, enrolled during active infection, were followed longitudinally. How the authors handled the data: Using reference gene primer amplification, nucleated cell counts were estimated. Measured with immunoSEQ multiplex PCR; TCRdb has only the in-frame clones, and not every one. V and J calls and clone size are given by that table; D and trimming were obtained from the DNA. The sample holds 250,000 to 300,000 clones; 88% are singletons and the top ten take about 10%. The sample comprised peripheral blood. This TCR came from a woman between 25 and 40 years old with COVID-19, enrolled during active disease.

The CDR3 region has the DNA TGCGCCAGCAGCTCCCCTAGCGTGGGGGGGCAAGAGACCCAGTACTTC. This gives the protein CASSSPSVGGQETQYF. This chain connects TRBV5-1 to TRBJ2-5; 7 bases agree with TRBD2. This CDR3 has 16 amino acids. Germline V CDR1 and CDR2: SGHRS, YFSETQ. V shed 3 bases and J 2 bases; nucleotides not matched to a gene: 10. Looking up the rest from reference TRBV5-1 and TRBJ2-5 gives the full variable domain: KAGVTQTPRYLIKTRGQQVTLSCSPISGHRSVSWYQQTPGQGLQFLFEYFSETQRNKGNFPGRFSGRQFSNSRSEMNVSTLELGDSALYLCASSSPSVGGQETQYFGPGTRLLVL.